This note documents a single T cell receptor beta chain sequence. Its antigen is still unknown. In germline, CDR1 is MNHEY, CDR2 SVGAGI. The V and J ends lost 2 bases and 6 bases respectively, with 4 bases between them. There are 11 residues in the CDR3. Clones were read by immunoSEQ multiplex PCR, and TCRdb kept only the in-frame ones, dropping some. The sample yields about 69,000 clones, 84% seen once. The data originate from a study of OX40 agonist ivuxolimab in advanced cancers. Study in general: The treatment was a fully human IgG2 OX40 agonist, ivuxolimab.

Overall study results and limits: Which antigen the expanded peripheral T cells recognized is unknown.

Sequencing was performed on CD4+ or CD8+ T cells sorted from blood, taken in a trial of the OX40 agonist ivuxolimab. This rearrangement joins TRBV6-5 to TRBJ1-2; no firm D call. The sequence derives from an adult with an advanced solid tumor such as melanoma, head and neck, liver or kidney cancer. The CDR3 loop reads CASSYQNGYTF. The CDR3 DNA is TGTGCCAGCAGTTACCAAAATGGCTACACCTTC.